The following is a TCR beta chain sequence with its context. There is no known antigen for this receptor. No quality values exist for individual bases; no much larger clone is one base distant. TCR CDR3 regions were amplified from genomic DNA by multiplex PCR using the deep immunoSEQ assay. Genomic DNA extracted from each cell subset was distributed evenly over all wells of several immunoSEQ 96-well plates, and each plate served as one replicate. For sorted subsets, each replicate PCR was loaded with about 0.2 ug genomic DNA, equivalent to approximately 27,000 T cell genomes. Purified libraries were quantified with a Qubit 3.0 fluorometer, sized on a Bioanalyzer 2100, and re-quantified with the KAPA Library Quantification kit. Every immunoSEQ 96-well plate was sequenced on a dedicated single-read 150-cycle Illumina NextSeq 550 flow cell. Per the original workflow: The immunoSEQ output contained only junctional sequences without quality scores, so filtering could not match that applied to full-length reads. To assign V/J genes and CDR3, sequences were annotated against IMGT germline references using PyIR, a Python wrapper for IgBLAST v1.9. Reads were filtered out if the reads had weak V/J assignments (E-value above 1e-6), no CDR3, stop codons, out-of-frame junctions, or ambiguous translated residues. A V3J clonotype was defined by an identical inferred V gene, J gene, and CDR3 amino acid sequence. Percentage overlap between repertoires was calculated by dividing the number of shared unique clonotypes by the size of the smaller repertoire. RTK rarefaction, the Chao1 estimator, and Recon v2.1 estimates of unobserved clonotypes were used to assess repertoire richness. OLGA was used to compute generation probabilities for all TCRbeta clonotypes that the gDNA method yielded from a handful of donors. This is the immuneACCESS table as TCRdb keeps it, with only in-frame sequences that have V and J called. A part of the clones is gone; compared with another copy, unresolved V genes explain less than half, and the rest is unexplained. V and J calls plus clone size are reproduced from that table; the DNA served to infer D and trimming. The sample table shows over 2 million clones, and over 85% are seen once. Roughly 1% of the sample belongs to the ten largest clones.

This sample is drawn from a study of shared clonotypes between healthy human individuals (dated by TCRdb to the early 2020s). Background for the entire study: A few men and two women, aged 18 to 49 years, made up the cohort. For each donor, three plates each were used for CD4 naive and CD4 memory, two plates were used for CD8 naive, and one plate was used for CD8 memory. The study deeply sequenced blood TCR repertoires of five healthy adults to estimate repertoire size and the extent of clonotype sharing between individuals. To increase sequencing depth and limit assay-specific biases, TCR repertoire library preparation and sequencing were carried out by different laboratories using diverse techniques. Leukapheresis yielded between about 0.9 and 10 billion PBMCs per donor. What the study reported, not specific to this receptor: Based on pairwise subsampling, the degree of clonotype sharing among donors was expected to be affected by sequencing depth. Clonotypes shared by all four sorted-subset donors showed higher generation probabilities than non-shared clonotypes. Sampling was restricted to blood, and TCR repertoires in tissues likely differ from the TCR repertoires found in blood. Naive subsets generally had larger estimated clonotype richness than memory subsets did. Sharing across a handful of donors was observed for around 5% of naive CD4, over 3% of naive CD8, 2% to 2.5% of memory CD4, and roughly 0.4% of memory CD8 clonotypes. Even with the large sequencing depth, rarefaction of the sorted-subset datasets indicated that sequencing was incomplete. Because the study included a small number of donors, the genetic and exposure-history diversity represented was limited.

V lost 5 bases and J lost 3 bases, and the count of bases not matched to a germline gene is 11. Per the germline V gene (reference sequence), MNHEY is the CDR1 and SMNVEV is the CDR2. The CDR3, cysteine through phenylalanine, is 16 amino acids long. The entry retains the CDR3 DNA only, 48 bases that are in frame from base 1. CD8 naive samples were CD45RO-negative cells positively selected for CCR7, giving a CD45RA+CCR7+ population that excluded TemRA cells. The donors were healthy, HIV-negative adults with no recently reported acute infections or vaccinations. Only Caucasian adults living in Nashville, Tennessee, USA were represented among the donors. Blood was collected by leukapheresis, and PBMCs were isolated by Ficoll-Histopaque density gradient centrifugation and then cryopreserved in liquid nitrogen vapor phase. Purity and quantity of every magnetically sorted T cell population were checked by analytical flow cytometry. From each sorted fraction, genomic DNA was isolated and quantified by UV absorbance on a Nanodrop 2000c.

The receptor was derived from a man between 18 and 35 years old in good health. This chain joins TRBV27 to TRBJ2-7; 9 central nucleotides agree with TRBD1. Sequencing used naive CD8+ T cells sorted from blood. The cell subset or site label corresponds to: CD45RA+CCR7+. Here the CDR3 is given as CASSPEGQGTLYEQYF. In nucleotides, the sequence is TGTGCCAGCAGTCCAGAAGGACAGGGGACCCTCTACGAGCAGTACTTC.